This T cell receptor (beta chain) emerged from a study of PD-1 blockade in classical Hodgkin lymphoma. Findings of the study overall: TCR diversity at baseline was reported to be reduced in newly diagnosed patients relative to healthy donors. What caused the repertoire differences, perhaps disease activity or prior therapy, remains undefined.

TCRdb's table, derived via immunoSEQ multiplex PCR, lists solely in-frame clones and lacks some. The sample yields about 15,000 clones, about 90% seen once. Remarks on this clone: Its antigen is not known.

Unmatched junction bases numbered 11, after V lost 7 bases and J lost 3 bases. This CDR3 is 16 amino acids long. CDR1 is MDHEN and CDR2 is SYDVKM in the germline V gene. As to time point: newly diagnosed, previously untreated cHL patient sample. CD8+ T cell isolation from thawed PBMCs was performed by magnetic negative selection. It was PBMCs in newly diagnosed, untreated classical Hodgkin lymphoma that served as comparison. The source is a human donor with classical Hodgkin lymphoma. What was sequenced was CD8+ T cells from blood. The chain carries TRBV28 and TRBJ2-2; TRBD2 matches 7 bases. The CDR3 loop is CASIRTREGDTGELFF. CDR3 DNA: TGTGCCAGCATCCGTACCAGGGAGGGAGACACCGGGGAGCTGTTTTTT.